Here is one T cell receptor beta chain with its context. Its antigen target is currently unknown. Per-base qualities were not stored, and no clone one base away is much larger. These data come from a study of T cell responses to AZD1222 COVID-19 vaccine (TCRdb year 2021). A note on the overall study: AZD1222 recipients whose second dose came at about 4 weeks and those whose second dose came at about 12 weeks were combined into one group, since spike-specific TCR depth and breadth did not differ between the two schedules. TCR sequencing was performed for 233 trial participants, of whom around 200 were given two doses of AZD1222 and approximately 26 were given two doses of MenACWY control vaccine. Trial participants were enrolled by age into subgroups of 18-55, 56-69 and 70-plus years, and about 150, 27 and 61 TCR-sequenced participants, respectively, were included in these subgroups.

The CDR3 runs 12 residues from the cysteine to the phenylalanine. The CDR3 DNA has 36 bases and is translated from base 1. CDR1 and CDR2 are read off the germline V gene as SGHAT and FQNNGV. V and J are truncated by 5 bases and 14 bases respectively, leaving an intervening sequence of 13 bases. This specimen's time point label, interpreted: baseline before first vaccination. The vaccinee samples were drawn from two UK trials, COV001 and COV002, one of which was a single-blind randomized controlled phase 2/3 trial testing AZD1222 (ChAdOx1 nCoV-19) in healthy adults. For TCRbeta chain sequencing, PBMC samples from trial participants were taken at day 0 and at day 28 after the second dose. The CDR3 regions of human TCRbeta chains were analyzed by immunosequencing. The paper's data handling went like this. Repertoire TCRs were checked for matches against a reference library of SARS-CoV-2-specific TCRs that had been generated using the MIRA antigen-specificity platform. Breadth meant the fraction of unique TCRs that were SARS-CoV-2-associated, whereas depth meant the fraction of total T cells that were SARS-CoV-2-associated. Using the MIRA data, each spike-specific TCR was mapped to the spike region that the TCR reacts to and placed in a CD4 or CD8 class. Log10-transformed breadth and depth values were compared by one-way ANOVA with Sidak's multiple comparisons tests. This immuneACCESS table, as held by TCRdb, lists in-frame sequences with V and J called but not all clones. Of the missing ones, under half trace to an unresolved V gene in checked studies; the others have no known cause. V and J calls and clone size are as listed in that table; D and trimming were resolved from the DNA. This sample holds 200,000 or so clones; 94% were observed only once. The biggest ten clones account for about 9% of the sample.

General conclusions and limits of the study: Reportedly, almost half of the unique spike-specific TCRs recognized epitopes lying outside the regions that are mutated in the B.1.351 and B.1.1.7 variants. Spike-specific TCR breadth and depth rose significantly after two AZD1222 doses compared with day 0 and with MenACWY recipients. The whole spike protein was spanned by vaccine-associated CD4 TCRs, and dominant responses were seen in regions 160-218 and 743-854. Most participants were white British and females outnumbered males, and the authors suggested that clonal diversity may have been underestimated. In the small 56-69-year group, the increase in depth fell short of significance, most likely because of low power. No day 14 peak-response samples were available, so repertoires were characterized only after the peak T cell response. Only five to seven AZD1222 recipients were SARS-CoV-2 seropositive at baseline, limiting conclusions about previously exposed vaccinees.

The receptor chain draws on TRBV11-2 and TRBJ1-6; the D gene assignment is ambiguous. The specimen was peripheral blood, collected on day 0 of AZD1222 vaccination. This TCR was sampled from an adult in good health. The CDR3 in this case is CASSEDTLALHF. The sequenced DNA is TGTGCCAGCAGCGAAGACACGCTTGCCCTCCACTTT.